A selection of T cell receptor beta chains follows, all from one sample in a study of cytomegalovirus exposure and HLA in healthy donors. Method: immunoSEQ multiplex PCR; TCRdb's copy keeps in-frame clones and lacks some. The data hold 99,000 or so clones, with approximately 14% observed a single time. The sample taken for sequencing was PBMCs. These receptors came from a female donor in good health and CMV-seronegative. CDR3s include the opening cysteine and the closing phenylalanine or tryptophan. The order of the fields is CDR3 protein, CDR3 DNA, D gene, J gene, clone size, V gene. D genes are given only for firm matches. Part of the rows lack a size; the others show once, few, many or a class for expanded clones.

CDR3 protein: CSVVGGLAIFPTGELFF
CDR3 DNA: TGCAGCGTTGTGGGGGGACTAGCGATTTTCCCGACCGGGGAGCTGTTTTTT
D gene: TRBD2
J gene: TRBJ2-2
clone size: NA
V gene: TRBV29-1

CDR3 protein: CASRNLRGSTEAFF
CDR3 DNA: TGTGCCAGCCGAAACCTCAGGGGTAGTACTGAAGCTTTCTTT
D gene: NA
J gene: TRBJ1-1
clone size: NA
V gene: TRBV2

CDR3 protein: CASSFTGGNTIYF
CDR3 DNA: TGTGCCAGCAGTTTTACGGGTGGAAACACCATATATTTT
D gene: NA
J gene: TRBJ1-3
clone size: few
V gene: TRBV6-6

CDR3 protein: CASSLAQVDTQYF
CDR3 DNA: TGTGCCAGCAGCTTAGCGCAGGTAGATACGCAGTATTTT
D gene: NA
J gene: TRBJ2-3
clone size: few
V gene: TRBV7-8

CDR3 protein: CASSDVPRNTEAFF
CDR3 DNA: TGTGCCAGCAGTGACGTTCCCAGGAACACTGAAGCTTTCTTT
D gene: NA
J gene: TRBJ1-1
clone size: NA
V gene: TRBV2

CDR3 protein: CASSQGTGGNEQYF
CDR3 DNA: TGTGCTAGCAGCCAAGGGACAGGGGGGAACGAGCAGTACTTC
D gene: TRBD1
J gene: TRBJ2-7
clone size: few
V gene: TRBV7-7

CDR3 protein: CASRDQGSLGNTIYF
CDR3 DNA: TGTGCCAGCAGAGATCAGGGTTCTCTTGGAAACACCATATATTTT
D gene: NA
J gene: TRBJ1-3
clone size: few
V gene: TRBV6-5

CDR3 protein: CASSQTSGSSYEQYF
CDR3 DNA: TGCGCCAGCAGCCAGACTAGCGGTAGCTCCTACGAGCAGTACTTC
D gene: TRBD2
J gene: TRBJ2-7
clone size: few
V gene: TRBV4-1

CDR3 protein: CASSELTSGYNEQFF
CDR3 DNA: TGTGCCAGCAGTGAGCTCACAAGCGGCTACAATGAGCAGTTCTTC
D gene: NA
J gene: TRBJ2-1
clone size: few
V gene: TRBV6-1

CDR3 protein: CASSQGDRRGNYGDTF
CDR3 DNA: TGCGCCAGCAGCCAGGGGGACAGGCGAGGGAACTATGGCGACACCTTC
D gene: TRBD1
J gene: TRBJ1-2
clone size: NA
V gene: TRBV4-1

CDR3 protein: CAVGQGYNQPQHF
CDR3 DNA: TGTGCCGTAGGACAGGGGTACAATCAGCCCCAGCATTTT
D gene: TRBD1
J gene: TRBJ1-5
clone size: NA
V gene: TRBV19

CDR3 protein: CASSGQGSWNSPLHF
CDR3 DNA: TGTGCCAGTAGCGGACAGGGTTCGTGGAATTCACCCCTCCACTTT
D gene: TRBD1
J gene: TRBJ1-6
clone size: few
V gene: TRBV19

CDR3 protein: CASRDYRGNYGYTF
CDR3 DNA: TGTGCCAGCAGAGATTACAGGGGCAACTATGGCTACACCTTC
D gene: TRBD1
J gene: TRBJ1-2
clone size: few
V gene: TRBV28

CDR3 protein: CASSLVFTGGNEQFF
CDR3 DNA: TGTGCCAGCAGCTTGGTCTTTACTGGCGGCAATGAGCAGTTCTTC
D gene: NA
J gene: TRBJ2-1
clone size: NA
V gene: TRBV5-4

CDR3 protein: CSVLTDSYNEQFF
CDR3 DNA: TGCAGCGTTCTGACAGACTCCTACAATGAGCAGTTCTTC
D gene: NA
J gene: TRBJ2-1
clone size: NA
V gene: TRBV29-1

CDR3 protein: CASTPSGWSPLHF
CDR3 DNA: TGTGCCAGCACTCCCAGCGGGTGGTCACCCCTCCACTTT
D gene: NA
J gene: TRBJ1-6
clone size: few
V gene: TRBV2

CDR3 protein: CASSFGSHYEQYF
CDR3 DNA: TGTGCCAGCAGTTTCGGGTCCCACTACGAGCAGTACTTC
D gene: NA
J gene: TRBJ2-7
clone size: few
V gene: TRBV28

CDR3 protein: CAIGPGTGFSYEQYF
CDR3 DNA: TGTGCCATCGGACCCGGAACAGGATTTTCCTACGAGCAGTACTTC
D gene: NA
J gene: TRBJ2-7
clone size: NA
V gene: TRBV10-3

CDR3 protein: CASSLSNGGAETQYF
CDR3 DNA: TGTGCCAGCAGCTTATCTAACGGGGGGGCGGAGACCCAGTACTTC
D gene: TRBD2
J gene: TRBJ2-5
clone size: NA
V gene: TRBV7-8

CDR3 protein: CASNPDRAANTIYF
CDR3 DNA: TGTGCCAGCAACCCGGACAGGGCCGCGAACACCATATATTTT
D gene: TRBD1
J gene: TRBJ1-3
clone size: few
V gene: TRBV6-6

CDR3 protein: CASTRDRGYSNQPQHF
CDR3 DNA: TGTGCCAGCACCCGGGACAGGGGTTATAGCAATCAGCCCCAGCATTTT
D gene: TRBD1
J gene: TRBJ1-5
clone size: few
V gene: TRBV2

CDR3 protein: CASSLRQTTAEAFF
CDR3 DNA: TGTGCCAGCAGTTTACGACAGACCACCGCTGAAGCTTTCTTT
D gene: NA
J gene: TRBJ1-1
clone size: NA
V gene: TRBV27

CDR3 protein: CSARDLYGYTF
CDR3 DNA: TGCAGTGCTAGGGACTTGTATGGCTACACCTTC
D gene: NA
J gene: TRBJ1-2
clone size: few
V gene: TRBV20-1

CDR3 protein: CASSYISGTGDEKLFF
CDR3 DNA: TGTGCCAGCAGTTACATTTCCGGGACAGGGGATGAAAAACTGTTTTTT
D gene: TRBD1
J gene: TRBJ1-4
clone size: few
V gene: TRBV28

CDR3 protein: CASRLNRGPYEKLFF
CDR3 DNA: TGTGCCAGCAGACTCAACAGGGGGCCATATGAAAAACTGTTTTTT
D gene: TRBD1
J gene: TRBJ1-4
clone size: NA
V gene: TRBV6-5

CDR3 protein: CAWSKGVAYNSPLHF
CDR3 DNA: TGTGCCTGGAGTAAAGGGGTTGCCTATAATTCACCCCTCCACTTT
D gene: NA
J gene: TRBJ1-6
clone size: NA
V gene: TRBV30

CDR3 protein: CAGRPDRGRQPQHF
CDR3 DNA: TGTGCCGGCAGACCGGACAGGGGAAGACAGCCCCAGCATTTT
D gene: TRBD1
J gene: TRBJ1-5
clone size: few
V gene: TRBV6-5